The 23 T cell receptor beta chains reported below all come from one sample, sequenced in a study of blood T cell repertoires in COVID-19. The repertoire was sequenced with immunoSEQ multiplex PCR; TCRdb's copy has only in-frame clones and lacks some. The sample lists under 200,000 clones; around 87% were seen once. Specimen: peripheral blood. These receptors came from a middle-aged man with active or convalescent COVID-19.

This clone was seen a single time. V is TRBV6-5 and J is TRBJ1-3; D possibly corresponds to TRBD1 (5 bases). This CDR3 is 12 amino acids long. Trimming took off 7 bases at V and 8 bases at J, with 12 bases between the two ends. Germline CDR1 is MNHEY and CDR2 is SVGAGI. CDR3 sequence reads: CASTRTGDTIYF. CDR3 DNA sequence: TGTGCCAGCACCCGCACAGGAGACACCATATATTTT.

The chain links TRBV27 to TRBJ2-3; 7 bases align to TRBD2. Germline V lookup: CDR1 MNHEY, CDR2 SMNVEV (reference sequence). The CDR3 is made up of 15 amino acids. V was clipped by 3 bases and J by 0 bases; unmatched bases: 3. CDR3 amino acids: CASSFGGGSTDTQYF. DNA for the CDR3: TGTGCCAGCAGTTTTGGCGGGGGTAGCACAGATACGCAGTATTTT.

The sample holds one count of this clone. The rearrangement uses TRBV5-1 and TRBJ2-2; 11 nucleotides agree with TRBD2. J was trimmed by 4 bases and V by 4 bases; bases with no gene match: 3. Per germline, CDR1 SGHRS and CDR2 YFSETQ. The CDR3 is 15 residues long. The CDR3: CASSPGLAVTGELFF. CDR3 coding DNA: TGCGCCAGCAGCCCGGGACTAGCGGTCACCGGGGAGCTGTTTTTT.

The chain uses TRBV4-1 and TRBJ2-7, with D unclear. The CDR3 loop spans 14 amino acids. The germline gives CDR1 MGHRA, CDR2 YSYEKL. Trimming removed 0 bases at V and 2 bases at J, with 8 bases between. The DNA of the CDR3 is TGCGCCAGCAGCCAAGATGGGCGCCCCTACGAGCAGTACTTC. Protein sequence: CASSQDGRPYEQYF.

V usage is TRBV2 and J usage is TRBJ2-2, with TRBD2 as a possible D gene (5 bases). Trimming left V 4 bases short and J 0 bases short, with 9 bases between. From germline, CDR1 is SNHLY and CDR2 FYNNEI. This CDR3 contains 15 residues. The CDR3 protein is CASSGSGTNTGELFF. The CDR3 DNA reads TGTGCCAGCAGTGGAAGCGGTACGAACACCGGGGAGCTGTTTTTT.

The V and J genes are TRBV4-1 and TRBJ2-3, with 14 bases fitting TRBD2. The germline V gene encodes CDR1 MGHRA and CDR2 YSYEKL. The CDR3 spans 18 residues. Trimming at V came to 6 bases and at J to 5 bases, leaving 13 bases not matched to a gene. The CDR3, as DNA: TGCGCCAGCAGGTCGACTAGCGGGGGGGCTGTACGCGGAGATACGCAGTATTTT. It yields the protein CASRSTSGGAVRGDTQYF.

The V gene is TRBV3-1 (or the pseudogene TRBV3-2), the J gene TRBJ1-5, with D possibly being TRBD1 (5 bases). The ends were cut back, 1 base at V and 5 bases at J, with 12 bases in the middle. The CDR3 contains 15 residues. The germline CDR1 and CDR2 sequences are LGHDT and YNNKEL (reference sequence). CDR3 residues: CASSQGTGAYQPQHF. In DNA form, the CDR3 reads TGTGCCAGCAGCCAAGGAACAGGTGCCTATCAGCCCCAGCATTTT.

In this sample, this clone turned up many times. The chain carries TRBV5-1 and TRBJ1-2; 11 bases align to TRBD1. Germline lookup yields CDR1 SGHRS and CDR2 YFSETQ. This CDR3 has 20 residues. Trimming took 4 bases from V and 3 from J; bases not matched to a gene: 20. The CDR3 loop is CASSLNPGTGGPSFDYGYTF. The DNA of the CDR3 is TGCGCCAGCAGCCTTAACCCCGGGACAGGGGGGCCCAGTTTCGACTATGGCTACACCTTC.

The chain recombines TRBV5-8 with TRBJ1-1; 9 nucleotides line up with TRBD1. CDR1 and CDR2 from the germline V gene are SGHTS and YDEGEE. The CDR3 totals 17 residues. After removal of 3 bases from V and 4 bases from J, the junction contained 13 bases not matched to a gene. The CDR3 sequence: CASSSGTGINPGTEAFF. The CDR3 bases are TGTGCCAGCAGCTCGGGGACAGGGATCAACCCAGGCACTGAAGCTTTCTTT.

This clone was detected only a few times. The rearrangement links TRBV7-9 to TRBJ1-1, with 7 bases fitting TRBD1. The CDR3 has 16 amino acids. The germline V gene has CDR1 SEHNR and CDR2 FQNEAQ (reference sequence). Trimming removed 8 bases from V and 1 base from J; junction bases left unmatched: 13. Here the CDR3 reads CASSPVDEGANTEAFF. CDR3 bases: TGTGCCAGCTCGCCGGTCGATGAGGGGGCGAACACTGAAGCTTTCTTT.

The rearrangement uses TRBV9 and TRBJ2-7, with 9 nucleotides matching TRBD1. Germline values: CDR1 SGDLS, CDR2 YYNGEE. Losses at the gene ends were 5 bases for V and 1 base for J; bases not matched to a gene: 7. The CDR3 is 15 amino acids. The CDR3 DNA follows: TGTGCCAGCAGTATTGGACAGGGGCTTTCCTACGAGCAGTACTTC. Its protein is CASSIGQGLSYEQYF.

The chain links TRBV9 to TRBJ2-3; possible D gene TRBD2, 5 bases. V lost 1 base and J 3 bases, leaving 12 bases between the germline ends. CDR1 is SGDLS and CDR2 is YYNGEE in the germline V gene. The length of the CDR3 is 15 residues. The CDR3 region is CASSVRTDHTDTQYF. For the CDR3, the DNA is TGTGCCAGCAGCGTAAGGACTGACCATACAGATACGCAGTATTTT.

The chain combines TRBV7-2 with TRBJ2-5; 7 nucleotides align to TRBD1. The CDR3 loop spans 17 amino acids. The V segment lost 5 bases and the J segment 0 bases; nucleotides outside the gene matches: 12. Germline loops: CDR1 SGHTA, CDR2 FQGNSA. The CDR3 reads CASSRPRQGMYQETQYF. The CDR3 region has the DNA TGTGCCAGCAGCCGCCCTCGACAGGGAATGTACCAAGAGACCCAGTACTTC.

This chain joins TRBV19 and TRBJ1-5; maybe TRBD1 (6 bases). The V gene's germline CDR1 is LNHDA and CDR2 SQIVND (reference sequence). V was shortened by 1 base and J by 1 base, with 14 bases between the two germline ends. The CDR3 is 17 amino acids. CDR3 loop: CASSIGRGLMSNQPQHF. The DNA of the CDR3 is TGTGCCAGTAGTATAGGGCGGGGGCTTATGAGCAATCAGCCCCAGCATTTT.

On this clone: At one end, the junction sequence differs from germline, possibly due to a read error. The V gene is TRBV11-2, the J gene TRBJ2-5; tentatively, D is TRBD1 (6 bases). The germline V gene encodes CDR1 SGHAT and CDR2 FQNNGV. The CDR3 consists of 14 residues. The CDR3 DNA reads TGTGCCAGCAGCGTAGACAGGATTCAAGAGACCCAGTACTTC. Translating it yields CASSVDRIQETQYF.

This clone has a single count. The CDR3 nucleotides are TGTGCCAGTAGGGGGTCCGGGACAGGGAGAGACAATGAGCAGTTCTTC. As protein: CASRGSGTGRDNEQFF. The chain combines TRBV19 with TRBJ2-1, with TRBD1 matching over 9 bases. The J segment lost 5 bases and the V segment lost 6 bases, leaving 11 bases of the junction unmatched. The CDR3 sequence is 16 residues long. Germline-derived CDR1 and CDR2 are LNHDA and SQIVND (reference sequence).

The chain recombines TRBV6-5 with TRBJ1-2; perhaps TRBD1 as D (5 bases). The CDR3 has 13 residues. CDR1 MNHEY and CDR2 SVGAGI come from the germline V gene. Trimming took 6 bases from V and 3 from J, leaving 11 bases between them. CDR3 loop: CASRRDWYYGYTF. CDR3 coding DNA: TGTGCCAGCAGGCGGGACTGGTACTATGGCTACACCTTC.

This chain links TRBV12-2 with TRBJ1-1; TRBD1 is taken as the D call from the table, unchecked against the DNA. TRBV12-2 is labeled a pseudogene. This CDR3 spans 15 amino acids. As DNA, the CDR3 is TGTGCAAGTCGCGGCCCAGATCGCCATGAAGATAAAGCTTTCTTT. Translation: CASRGPDRHEDKAFF.

Comments on this clone: A read error may be the cause here, since a much bigger clone is one base away. CDR3 bases: TGTGCCAGCAGCTGGACAGGGAACTATGGCTACACCTTC. Protein: CASSWTGNYGYTF. This chain connects TRBV7-2 to TRBJ1-2; 8 nucleotides agree with TRBD1. V shed 4 bases and J 2 bases; nucleotides not matched to a gene: 0. This CDR3 comprises 13 residues. The germline gives CDR1 SGHTA, CDR2 FQGNSA.

This chain joins TRBV13 and TRBJ1-2; D call uncertain. In germline, CDR1 is PRHDT, CDR2 FYEKMQ (reference sequence). The CDR3 length is 13 residues. V shed 4 bases and J shed 5 bases, with 11 bases lying between them. The CDR3 loop is CASSYRPGYGYTF. The CDR3 DNA follows: TGTGCCAGCAGCTATCGCCCGGGGTATGGCTACACCTTC.

This chain connects TRBV29-1 to TRBJ2-5; D may be TRBD2 (5 bases). The CDR3 extends over 13 amino acids. Trimming pared 3 bases from V and 5 bases from J, leaving 13 bases between. The germline V gene encodes CDR1 SQVTM and CDR2 ANQGSEA. The CDR3 loop is CSVEPAGSETQYF. The CDR3 nucleotides are TGCAGCGTTGAGCCGGCGGGTTCGGAGACCCAGTACTTC.

The rearrangement uses TRBV30 and TRBJ1-6; 9 bases are shared with TRBD1. From germline, CDR1 is GTSNPN and CDR2 SVGIG (reference sequence). The CDR3 totals 16 residues. Trimming cost V 8 bases and J 0 bases; bases outside gene matches: 8. The CDR3 region is CAGTGPVGSYNSPLHF. Written as DNA, the CDR3 is TGTGCCGGGACAGGGCCAGTGGGCTCCTATAATTCACCCCTCCACTTT. The full variable domain, rest sourced from reference TRBV30 and TRBJ1-6, is SQTIHQWPATLVQPVGSPLSLECTVEGTSNPNLYWYRQAAGRGLQLLFYSVGIGQISSEVPQNLSASRPQDRQFILSSKKLLLSDSGFYLCAGTGPVGSYNSPLHFGNGTRLTVT.

The rearrangement joins TRBV9 to TRBJ1-2, with D possibly TRBD1 on 6 matching bases. This CDR3 has 14 amino acids. Germline assignment: CDR1 SGDLS and CDR2 YYNGEE. Deletions cut 1 base from V and 2 bases from J, with 9 bases between. DNA of the CDR3: TGTGCCAGCAGCGTAAGTACAGGGAACTATGGCTACACCTTC. Its translation is CASSVSTGNYGYTF.